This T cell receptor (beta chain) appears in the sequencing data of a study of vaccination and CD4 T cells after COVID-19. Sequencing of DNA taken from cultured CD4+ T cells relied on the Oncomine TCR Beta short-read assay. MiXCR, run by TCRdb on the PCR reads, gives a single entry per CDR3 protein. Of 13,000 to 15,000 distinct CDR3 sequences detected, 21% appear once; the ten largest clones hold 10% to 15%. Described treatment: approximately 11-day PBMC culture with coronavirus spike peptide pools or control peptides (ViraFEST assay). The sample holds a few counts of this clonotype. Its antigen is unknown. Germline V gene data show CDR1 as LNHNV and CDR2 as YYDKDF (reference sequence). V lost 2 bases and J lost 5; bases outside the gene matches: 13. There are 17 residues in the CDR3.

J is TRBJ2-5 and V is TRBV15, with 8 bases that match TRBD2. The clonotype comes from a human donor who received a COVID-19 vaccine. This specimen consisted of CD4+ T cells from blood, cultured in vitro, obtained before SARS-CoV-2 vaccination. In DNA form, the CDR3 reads TGTGCCACCAGCAGATTAGACCGTAGCGGGGCCCTGGAGACCCAGTACTTC. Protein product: CATSRLDRSGALETQYF.